The clone carrying this T cell receptor (beta chain) was seen only a few times. The sample carries other DNA sequences with the same CDR3. This sample is part of a study of control samples from healthy donors and cancer patients. There are 14 residues in the CDR3. V lost 0 bases, J lost 0 bases, and 5 bases lay in between. Germline loops: CDR1 SGHRS, CDR2 YFSETQ. Some clones are missing from TCRdb's copy, which holds only in-frame ones; the method was immunoSEQ multiplex PCR. The repertoire holds a few hundred thousand clones, with 80% to 95% as singletons. The TCR comes from a man aged 35 to 55 with head and neck cancer. This chain links TRBV5-1 with TRBJ2-3, with unresolved D. The sequencing input was PBMCs. As DNA, the CDR3 is TGCGCCAGCAGCTTGGGCGGAAGCACAGATACGCAGTATTTT. Protein: CASSLGGSTDTQYF.